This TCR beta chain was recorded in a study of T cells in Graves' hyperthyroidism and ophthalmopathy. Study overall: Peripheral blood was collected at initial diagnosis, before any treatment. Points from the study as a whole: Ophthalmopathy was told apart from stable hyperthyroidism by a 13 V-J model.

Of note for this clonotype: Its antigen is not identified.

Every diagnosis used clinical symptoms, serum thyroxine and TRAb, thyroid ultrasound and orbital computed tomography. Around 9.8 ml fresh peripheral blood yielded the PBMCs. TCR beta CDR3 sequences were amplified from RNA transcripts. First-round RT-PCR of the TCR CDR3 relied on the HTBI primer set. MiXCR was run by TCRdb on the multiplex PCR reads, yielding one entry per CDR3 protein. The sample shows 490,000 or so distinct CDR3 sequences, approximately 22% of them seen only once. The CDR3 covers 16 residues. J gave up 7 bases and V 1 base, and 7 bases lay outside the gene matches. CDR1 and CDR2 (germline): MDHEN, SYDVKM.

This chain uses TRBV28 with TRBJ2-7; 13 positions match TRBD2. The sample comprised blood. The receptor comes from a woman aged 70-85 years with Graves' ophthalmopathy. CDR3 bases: TGTGCCAGCAGTTTATTGAGGACTAGCGGGAGCGGGGAGCAGTACTTC. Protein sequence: CASSLLRTSGSGEQYF.